This T cell receptor beta chain originates from a study of Ad26.COV2.S vaccination and SARS-CoV-2 variants. Background on the study: Donor got 5x10^10 or 1x10^11 viral particles of Ad26.COV2.S.

This clone has a single count. The CDR3 has 15 residues. V lost 5 bases to trimming and J lost 0 bases; unmatched junction nucleotides: 6. Germline V gene lookup returns CDR1 GTSNPN and CDR2 SVGIG (reference sequence). Treatment specified: about 20 received Ad26.COV2.S at low or high dose, single or two shots; a few received placebo; per-sample allocation not given. At day 63 after the first vaccine or placebo injection, samples were drawn. Sequencing used immunoSEQ multiplex PCR; TCRdb keeps in-frame clones, though not all of them. The sample has a few hundred thousand clones, approximately 87% seen once.

This sequence joins TRBV30 and TRBJ2-5, with 10 bases matching TRBD1. The receptor was derived from a person between 18 and 60 years old who received the Ad26.COV2.S COVID-19 vaccine or a placebo. Sequenced here: peripheral blood, sampled in a trial of Ad26.COV2.S vaccine versus placebo. CDR3 DNA sequence: TGTGCCTGGGACAGGGGGCAGGGGTACCAAGAGACCCAGTACTTC. Residues: CAWDRGQGYQETQYF.